The source of this T cell receptor (beta chain) is a study of T cell responses to AZD1222 COVID-19 vaccine. Study conclusions and caveats: Clonal diversity may have been underestimated, and the donors were mostly white British, with more females than males.

Profiled with immunoSEQ multiplex PCR; TCRdb holds only in-frame clones, not every one. The sample has approximately 100,000 clones; about 87% are singletons. The germline V gene has CDR1 LNHDA and CDR2 SQIVND (reference sequence). V gave up 9 bases and J gave up 8 bases, with 23 bases separating them. The length of the CDR3 is 15 residues. In regard to this clone: Its target is unknown.

The chain joins TRBV19 to TRBJ1-3; TRBD1 might be the D (6 bases). The TCR originated in an adult in good health. The sequencing used peripheral blood, collected on day 0 of AZD1222 vaccination. CDR3: CASQIGGTPVDTIYF. The CDR3, as DNA: TGTGCCAGCCAAATCGGGGGGACACCCGTTGACACCATATATTTT.